Listed below are T cell receptor beta chains from one sample, sequenced in a study of T cells expressing NK-cell markers. TCRdb re-called the 5' RACE reads and catalogs CDR3 proteins one per entry, DNA excluded. This repertoire includes roughly 120,000 distinct CDR3 sequences. The sample consisted of blood T cells: a sorted CD56 or NKG2C T cell subset, CD4+ or CD8+ T cells, or bulk PBMC T cells (not recorded which). These receptors came from a woman between 18 and 70 years old in good health. CDR3s include the opening cysteine and the closing phenylalanine or tryptophan. Each record gives: CDR3 length, V gene, J gene, CDR3 protein.

17,TRBV5-6,TRBJ2-1,CASSLGLAGTPYNEQFF
15,TRBV27,TRBJ1-1,CASRLYAGTGTEAFF
17,TRBV12-3/TRBV12-4,TRBJ2-1,CASSFSLAGSSYNEQFF
15,TRBV19,TRBJ2-1,CASSIAGSSYNEQFF
12,TRBV19,TRBJ1-1,CATGQGKTEAFF
14,TRBV12-3/TRBV12-4,TRBJ2-7,CASSLAAPNYEQYF
14,TRBV5-6,TRBJ1-5,CASSPGQNNQPQHF
15,TRBV7-9,TRBJ2-3,CASSFGTSGSDTQYF
14,TRBV7-3,TRBJ1-1,CASSPGPMNTEAFF
12,TRBV29-1,TRBJ1-1,CSSRGVGTEAFF
14,TRBV12-3/TRBV12-4,TRBJ2-1,CASSVLLDYNEQFF
15,TRBV4-3,TRBJ1-3,CASSQDWSSGNTIYF
14,TRBV12-3/TRBV12-4,TRBJ1-6,CASSPPGGFRALHF
13,TRBV18,TRBJ2-5,CASSPRRVETQYF
11,TRBV6-5,TRBJ2-7,CASSNTYEQYF
11,TRBV20-1,TRBJ2-2,CSAKQGGELFF
13,TRBV7-6,TRBJ2-1,CASSAGTGYEQFF
16,TRBV29-1,TRBJ1-5,CSVEGGQGAINQPQHF
15,TRBV7-9,TRBJ2-1,CASSLAPGGTNEQFF
14,TRBV28,TRBJ2-7,CASSSRRSSYEQYF
15,TRBV6-1,TRBJ2-6,CASSGQETGANVLTF
16,TRBV6-5,TRBJ2-4,CASSYGMQTQRNIQYF
16,TRBV20-1,TRBJ2-3,CSVRSLAGGNTDTQYF
15,TRBV5-6,TRBJ2-2,CASSHRDTYTGELFF
15,TRBV28,TRBJ2-3,CASSYPTGEADTQYF
15,TRBV12-3/TRBV12-4,TRBJ1-5,CASSLDNYSNQPQHF
15,TRBV30,TRBJ2-3,CAWSPGTSGTDTQYF
14,TRBV7-9,TRBJ1-4,CASGQVATNEKLFF
14,TRBV29-1,TRBJ2-1,CSVSGTSGNYEQFF
14,TRBV4-3,TRBJ2-2,CASSQVLGSGELFF
12,TRBV29-1,TRBJ2-1,CSVGIPNNEQFF
13,TRBV29-1,TRBJ1-2,CSVEKSPDAGYTF
13,TRBV7-8,TRBJ1-1,CATQGYLGAEAFF
17,TRBV7-9,TRBJ2-3,CASSGLSGDRGTDTQYF
14,TRBV9,TRBJ1-1,CASSVVGKNTEAFF
11,TRBV12-3/TRBV12-4,TRBJ2-1,CASSLPGKQFF
13,TRBV19,TRBJ2-1,CASKTGGYNEQFF
14,TRBV20-1,TRBJ1-6,CSASEASSLSPLHF
16,TRBV9,TRBJ1-1,CASSGRQGFLNTEAFF
14,TRBV5-6,TRBJ1-3,CASSGWTGRNTIYF
13,TRBV15,TRBJ2-1,CATASGGVNEQFF
16,TRBV2,TRBJ2-1,CASSEFETGTDNEQFF
14,TRBV11-2,TRBJ1-6,CASSPDSLNSPLHF
14,TRBV20-1,TRBJ2-1,CSASGIDFLNEQFF
16,TRBV27,TRBJ2-1,CASSLSGASSYNEQFF
13,TRBV9,TRBJ2-5,CATSRDSQETQYF
12,TRBV4-3,TRBJ2-1,CASSHQTTEQFF
14,TRBV27,TRBJ2-7,CASSLMTDPCEQYF
17,TRBV20-1,TRBJ2-5,CSARSSSGGTLQETQYF